This TCR beta chain was recorded in a study of early T cells in non-severe SARS-CoV-2 infection. Study as a whole: Whole-blood bulk RNA, unsorted, was sequenced, and chains were unpaired.

CDR3 length: 13 residues. V lost 9 bases and J lost 2; bases outside the gene matches: 4. Each single cDNA molecule received a unique molecular identifier. TCRdb itself ran the 5' RACE reads through MiXCR, one entry per CDR3 protein. The sample consists of 37,000 or so distinct CDR3 sequences, under 8% of them appearing once. Sequenced: whole blood. The V and J genes are TRBV12-3 or TRBV12-4 and TRBJ2-1; 7 nucleotides match TRBD1. The TCR was taken from an adult who was a healthcare worker with PCR-confirmed SARS-CoV-2 infection or an uninfected control (not recorded which). The CDR3 loop is CASGGQTYNEQFF. CDR3 nucleotide sequence: TGTGCCAGTGGGGGACAGACCTACAATGAGCAGTTCTTC.